This TCR beta chain is from a study of T cell responses to AZD1222 COVID-19 vaccine. This clone was recorded once. Generated by immunoSEQ multiplex PCR, the TCRdb table keeps only in-frame clones and is missing some. In the table there are under 130,000 clones, around 80% of which are singletons. The specimen was peripheral blood, collected on day 0 of AZD1222 vaccination. The receptor comes from an adult in good health.

The CDR3, as DNA: TGTGCCAGCAGCTACACAGGCTCCTCTGGAAACACCATATATTTT. This translates into CASSYTGSSGNTIYF. The chain has TRBV13 and TRBJ1-3; perhaps TRBD1 as D (5 bases). V was clipped by 4 bases and J by 0 bases, with 10 bases between them. The CDR3 consists of 15 residues. Germline lookup yields CDR1 PRHDT and CDR2 FYEKMQ (reference sequence). Using reference TRBV13 and TRBJ1-3 for the parts outside the CDR3, the full variable domain is AAGVIQSPRHLIKEKRETATLKCYPIPRHDTVYWYQQGPGQDPQFLISFYEKMQSDKGSIPDRFSAQQFSDYHSELNMSSLELGDSALYFCASSYTGSSGNTIYFGEGSWLTVV.